The rows below give T cell receptor beta chains drawn from one sample of a study of T cell responses to AZD1222 COVID-19 vaccine. Profiled with immunoSEQ multiplex PCR; TCRdb holds only in-frame clones, not every one. The table has 70,000 to 90,000 clones, roughly 90% seen once. The sample consisted of peripheral blood, taken on day 0 of AZD1222 vaccination. These TCRs come from an adult in good health. Each CDR3 is given with its conserved first and last residue. The D gene is left open where the match is weak. Rows may omit the clone size; those that give it use once, few, many or a size class.

clone_size | cdr3_length | d_call | j_call | v_call | cdr3_nt | cdr3_aa
- | 14 | TRBD2 | TRBJ2-1 | TRBV5-1 | TGCGCCAGCAGCTTGGCCGGACTAGCGAATGAGCAGTTCTTC | CASSLAGLANEQFF
- | 15 | TRBD1 | TRBJ1-1 | TRBV19 | TGTGCCAGTAGTAGGGGGACAGGGCTTGACACTGAAGCTTTCTTT | CASSRGTGLDTEAFF
- | 12 | - | TRBJ1-2 | TRBV2 | TGTGCCAGCAGTGGGGGCCACCCTGGCTACACCTTC | CASSGGHPGYTF
- | 12 | - | TRBJ1-2 | TRBV6-5 | TGTGCCAGCAGTCCATCCGGGAGAGGCTACACCTTC | CASSPSGRGYTF
- | 15 | - | TRBJ1-1 | TRBV27 | TGTGCCAGCAGTTCCCAGGCTGTTATGAACACTGAAGCTTTCTTT | CASSSQAVMNTEAFF
once | 16 | TRBD2 | TRBJ2-1 | TRBV15 | TGTGCCACCAGCAGAGATGCGAGGACTAGCTTTGGTGAGCAGTTCTTC | CATSRDARTSFGEQFF
once | 11 | - | TRBJ2-2 | TRBV20-1 | TGCAGTGCGCGGCATTCTGGGGAGCTGTTTTTT | CSARHSGELFF
once | 15 | - | TRBJ2-3 | TRBV29-1 | TGCAGCGTCGCGAGGAAGTACGATAGCACAGATACGCAGTATTTT | CSVARKYDSTDTQYF
- | 11 | - | TRBJ2-1 | TRBV11-3 | TGTGCCAGCAGAAGCGCCAATGAGCAGTTCTTC | CASRSANEQFF
- | 13 | - | TRBJ1-2 | TRBV5-1 | TGCGCCAGCAGCTTAGGGGTTAGCTATGGCTACACCTTC | CASSLGVSYGYTF
- | 15 | - | TRBJ1-1 | TRBV4-2 | TGTGCCAGCAGCCAAGGACAAGGCTTGAACACTGAAGCTTTCTTT | CASSQGQGLNTEAFF
- | 14 | TRBD1 | TRBJ1-6 | TRBV28 | TGTGCCAGCAGCCTCCGGGACAGGGGTTCACCCCTCCACTTT | CASSLRDRGSPLHF
- | 14 | - | TRBJ2-1 | TRBV27 | TGTGCCAGCAGTCCAGAACCCAGGGGCTTAGGGCAGTTCTTC | CASSPEPRGLGQFF
- | 13 | TRBD2 | TRBJ2-7 | TRBV19 | TGTGCCAGTACCGAGGCGGGGGAGAGGGTGCAGTACTTC | CASTEAGERVQYF
- | 14 | - | TRBJ1-1 | TRBV7-9 | TGTGCCAGCAGCTTTATTGGGACGAACACTGAAGCTTTCTTT | CASSFIGTNTEAFF
- | 16 | - | TRBJ2-7 | TRBV4-1 | TGCGCCAGCAGCCAAGATACCAGCGGAGAATACTACGAGCAGTACTTC | CASSQDTSGEYYEQYF
- | 15 | TRBD1 | TRBJ2-7 | TRBV6-5 | TGTGCCAGCAGTTCCGCTGGGACAGGTTCCCACGAGCAGTACTTC | CASSSAGTGSHEQYF
- | 14 | - | TRBJ1-2 | TRBV18 | TGTGCCAGCTCAAGTTACACCTCTAACTATGGCTACACCTTC | CASSSYTSNYGYTF
- | 14 | - | TRBJ2-7 | TRBV6-5 | TGTGCCAGCGCGAATTTTACCCCCCTGAGGGAGCAGTACTTC | CASANFTPLREQYF
few | 15 | TRBD1 | TRBJ2-5 | TRBV19 | TGTGCCAGTAGTCTGGGACAGACGATCCAAGAGACCCAGTACTTC | CASSLGQTIQETQYF
- | 14 | - | TRBJ2-2 | TRBV28 | TGTGCCAGCAGCCAGTTCTCGGGAACCGGGGAGCTGTTTTTT | CASSQFSGTGELFF
few | 11 | - | TRBJ1-5 | TRBV6-1 | TGTGCCAGCAGTGAGGGTCAGCCCCAGCATTTT | CASSEGQPQHF
- | 13 | - | TRBJ2-3 | TRBV2 | TGTGCCACCAAAGGGGAGAGCACAGATACGCAGTATTTT | CATKGESTDTQYF
- | 13 | - | TRBJ1-2 | TRBV6-5 | TGTGCCAGCAAGACGGGATGGGGCTATGGCTACACCTTC | CASKTGWGYGYTF
- | 18 | - | TRBJ2-3 | TRBV30 | TGTGCCTGGAGGTCCCGAGGGGTGACGTCAAGGGATAGAGATACGCAGTATTTT | CAWRSRGVTSRDRDTQYF
- | 14 | - | TRBJ2-7 | TRBV5-4 | TGTGCCAGCAGCTCCGGGACACTCAACTGGGAGCAGTACTTC | CASSSGTLNWEQYF
once | 15 | TRBD1 | TRBJ2-1 | TRBV5-4 | TGTGCCAGCAGCTTGGTAGGGGGCGACTACAATGAGCAGTTCTTC | CASSLVGGDYNEQFF
- | 16 | - | TRBJ2-1 | TRBV9 | TGTGCCAGCAGCGTACTTGTGGGAGGCTCCTACAATGAGCAGTTCTTC | CASSVLVGGSYNEQFF
- | 15 | - | TRBJ1-6 | TRBV6-5 | TGTGCCAGCAGTTACGGCCCAGTTCCTAATTCACCCCTCCACTTT | CASSYGPVPNSPLHF
- | 18 | - | TRBJ2-1 | TRBV7-9 | TGTGCCAGCACCCCAATTACCCTTACCCCCAGGCAGGGCAATGAGCAGTTCTTC | CASTPITLTPRQGNEQFF
- | 15 | - | TRBJ2-7 | TRBV27 | TGTGCCAGCAGCCCCACGGGGGAAAGCTCCTACGAGCAGTACTTC | CASSPTGESSYEQYF